Reported below is one T cell receptor beta chain. The antigen is unknown. Cultured CD4+ T-cell DNA underwent Oncomine TCR Beta short-read sequencing. In TCRdb, the PCR reads were re-called with MiXCR into one record per CDR3 protein. Altogether about 28,000 distinct CDR3 sequences are present, approximately 62% being singletons, with the ten largest covering less than 20%. The data were obtained in a study of vaccination and CD4 T cells after COVID-19. Treatment defined: roughly ten-day PBMC culture with coronavirus spike peptide pools or control peptides (ViraFEST assay). With around ten days of culture completed, CD4+ T cells were isolated by negative selection. From germline, CDR1 is SEHNR and CDR2 FQNEAQ (reference sequence). The CDR3 contains 16 residues. The germline V and J ends were trimmed by 8 bases and 0 bases, with 17 bases remaining between them. Findings of the study overall: Median SARS-CoV-2-reactive clonotype numbers rose nonsignificantly, about 21 to 38. Vaccine-specific clones in convalescent patients were spike mono-reactive in 304 of 307 cases.

The genes are TRBV7-9 and TRBJ1-3, with TRBD1 as a possible D gene (5 bases). This sequence was found in a human donor who received a COVID-19 vaccine. Specimen: CD4+ T cells from blood, cultured in vitro, collected after SARS-CoV-2 vaccination. This CDR3 reads CASPTAGRDSGNTIYF. The DNA of the CDR3 is TGTGCCAGCCCCACGGCGGGGCGCGACTCTGGAAACACCATATATTTT.